Below are 20 T cell receptor gamma chains sequenced from a single sample in a study of gamma delta lymphoproliferative disorders and STAT genes. TCRdb re-processed the multiplex PCR reads via CATT. Found here are about 1,900 gamma-chain clones, 6% to 9% of them singletons; the top ten hold over 55%. The receptor sequences were amplified from genomic DNA of peripheral blood mononuclear cells. Material for sequencing was blood. Source of these receptors: a human donor with gamma-delta T-cell large granular lymphocyte leukemia.

In its sample, this clone is medium-sized (0.01 to 0.1%). Within the sample, other DNA sequences also encode this same CDR3. V and J are TRGV2 and TRGJ1 or TRGJ2. Here the J gene was assigned by germline matching of the DNA, as TCRdb has none. This CDR3 contains 12 residues. With V trimmed by 2 bases and J by 4 bases, 2 bases remained unmatched. Germline V gives CDR1 EGSNGY, CDR2 YDSYNSKV. In DNA form, the CDR3 reads TGTGCCACCTGGGACGTGTATTATAAGAAACTCTTT. Translation: CATWDVYYKKLF.

This clone is termed medium-sized (0.01 to 0.1%). Other DNA sequences within the sample encode an identical CDR3. The chain carries TRGV8 and TRGJ1 or TRGJ2. Matching the DNA to germline supplied the J gene, which TCRdb does not give. The CDR3 has 14 residues. CDR1 is VENAVY, CDR2 YDSYNSRV, per germline. Losses at the gene ends were 0 bases for V and 0 bases for J; bases not matched to a gene: 2. CDR3 nucleotides: TGTGCCACCTGGGATAGGGCGAATTATTATAAGAAACTCTTT. Protein sequence: CATWDRANYYKKLF.

This clone is medium-sized by share. Here the CDR3 reads CATPPPYYKKLF. The CDR3 bases are TGTGCTACCCCACCACCTTATTATAAGAAACTCTTT. The V and J genes are TRGV10 and TRGJ1 or TRGJ2. TCRdb records no J gene; here it was assigned by comparing the DNA to germline. TRGV10 is filed as an ORF, its function uncertain. V shed 14 bases, J shed 3 bases, and the junction held 11 bases outside the gene matches. This CDR3 spans 12 amino acids.

This clone was observed a handful of times. The chain recombines TRGV9 with TRGJ1 or TRGJ2. Assignment of the J gene here rests on matching the DNA to germline, because TCRdb gives none. With 4 bases clipped from V and 3 bases from J, the junction kept 12 bases outside the gene matches. The CDR3 is 15 residues long. Germline V gene sequence: CDR1 GITISATS, CDR2 ISYDGTV (reference sequence). Written as DNA, the CDR3 is TGTGCCTTGTGGGAAGATGAGTTTCGTTATTATAAGAAACTCTTT. Encoded protein: CALWEDEFRYYKKLF.

This clone is medium-sized. At the DNA level, this CDR3 is encoded by other sequences in the same sample as well. The chain's CDR3 is CALWEVYYKKLF. CDR3 coding DNA: TGTGCCTTGTGGGAGGTTTATTATAAGAAACTCTTT. V usage is TRGV9 and J usage is TRGJ1 or TRGJ2. TCRdb lists no J gene, so it was determined here by aligning the DNA to germline. CDR3 length equals 12 residues. V lost 1 base, J lost 3 bases, and 0 bases stayed unmatched. Germline CDR1 and CDR2: GITISATS and ISYDGTV (reference sequence).

By sample share, this clone is medium-sized. This chain connects TRGV2 to TRGJ1 or TRGJ2. No J gene is reported in TCRdb; it was inferred here by comparing the DNA with germline. The J segment lost 1 base and the V segment lost 2 bases, leaving 2 bases of the junction unmatched. This CDR3 region has 13 residues. Germline-derived CDR1 and CDR2 are EGSNGY and YDSYNSKV. CDR3 in DNA: TGTGCCACCTGGGACGATAATTATTATAAGAAACTCTTT. Translation: CATWDDNYYKKLF.

This clone is deemed medium-sized. The chain is built from TRGV8 and TRGJ1 or TRGJ2. Since TCRdb gives no J gene, matching the DNA to germline was used here to assign it. The V gene end was trimmed by 5 bases and the J gene end by 8 bases; junction bases not matched to a gene: 15. Germline V CDR1 and CDR2: VENAVY, YDSYNSRV. The CDR3 sequence is 14 residues long. The CDR3: CATWAPRPWDKKLF. CDR3 DNA: TGTGCCACCTGGGCTCCCAGACCATGGGATAAGAAACTCTTT.

This clone is judged medium-sized (0.01 to 0.1%). The chain joins TRGV11 to TRGJ1 or TRGJ2. The J gene comes from matching the DNA to germline here; TCRdb lacks it. TRGV11 is treated as an ORF (open reading frame) with a function not yet certain. V shed 2 bases and J 3 bases; nucleotides not matched to a gene: 16. There are 18 residues in the CDR3. CDR3 in amino acids: CACWIRPTQLSRYYKKLF. The CDR3 nucleotides read TGTGCCTGCTGGATTAGGCCCACCCAGCTATCACGTTATTATAAGAAACTCTTT.

This clone is labeled medium-sized. The V gene is TRGV9, the J gene TRGJP2. As TCRdb names no J gene, one was assigned here on the basis of a DNA match to germline. This CDR3 is 13 amino acids long. Per the germline V gene, CDR1 is GITISATS and CDR2 is ISYDGTV (reference sequence). Trimming at V came to 0 bases and at J to 10 bases, leaving 5 bases not matched to a gene. Here the CDR3 DNA reads TGTGCCTTGTGGGAGGTGGGGATTTGGATCAAGACGTTT. Its protein is CALWEVGIWIKTF.

This clone counts as medium-sized. V usage is TRGV2 and J usage is TRGJ1 or TRGJ2. TCRdb gives no J gene; it was assigned here by matching the DNA to germline. Germline assignment: CDR1 EGSNGY and CDR2 YDSYNSKV. V shed 0 bases, J shed 5 bases, and the junction held 4 bases outside the gene matches. This CDR3 spans 13 amino acids. The DNA for the CDR3 is TGTGCCACCTGGGACGGGCGAAATTATAAGAAACTCTTT. This encodes CATWDGRNYKKLF.

In this sample, this clone is medium-sized. The V and J genes are TRGV2 and TRGJ1 or TRGJ2. TCRdb supplies no J gene; here it was assigned by aligning the nucleotide sequence to germline. J was trimmed by 8 bases and V by 0 bases; bases with no gene match: 10. CDR3 length: 14 residues. Germline V lookup: CDR1 EGSNGY, CDR2 YDSYNSKV. For the CDR3, the DNA is TGTGCCACCTGGGACGGGCCCCCCACCGATAAGAAACTCTTT. Amino acid sequence: CATWDGPPTDKKLF.

This clone is labeled medium-sized. CDR3 nucleotide sequence: TGTGCCACCTGGGATAGAAAAGGGTATTATAAGAAACTCTTT. Its protein product is CATWDRKGYYKKLF. The V call is TRGV8, the J call TRGJ1 or TRGJ2. The J gene, missing from TCRdb, was assigned here through DNA to germline matching. With V trimmed by 1 base and J by 4 bases, 7 bases remained unmatched. CDR1 VENAVY and CDR2 YDSYNSRV come from the germline V gene. This CDR3 contains 14 residues.

In this sample, this clone is medium-sized. The V gene is TRGV2, the J gene TRGJ1 or TRGJ2. Matching the DNA to germline supplied the J gene, which TCRdb does not give. The CDR3 loop spans 14 amino acids. The germline gives CDR1 EGSNGY, CDR2 YDSYNSKV. After removal of 0 bases from V and 8 bases from J, the junction contained 10 bases not matched to a gene. CDR3 nucleotides: TGTGCCACCTGGGACGGGCGAGCGATGCATAAGAAACTCTTT. This codes for CATWDGRAMHKKLF.

This clone was counted between two and nine times. V is TRGV5P and J is TRGJ1 or TRGJ2. TCRdb records no J gene; here it was assigned by comparing the DNA to germline. TRGV5P is shown as a pseudogene. The CDR3 has 12 amino acids. CDR3 DNA sequence: TGTGCCACCTGGGGCAGGCTTTATAAGAAACTCTTT. It is translated as CATWGRLYKKLF.

Relative to its sample, this clone is medium-sized. The V call is TRGV11, the J call TRGJ1 or TRGJ2. The J gene is absent in TCRdb and was assigned here via DNA matching to germline. Being an ORF, TRGV11 has a function that is uncertain. V was clipped by 4 bases and J by 0 bases; unmatched bases: 24. The CDR3 runs to 21 residues. CDR3 residues: CACWIRQRVSPKSKNYYKKLF. The CDR3 DNA is TGTGCCTGCTGGATTAGACAACGGGTTAGTCCAAAATCCAAGAATTATTATAAGAAACTCTTT.

This clone appeared a single time. The chain employs TRGV2 and TRGJ1 or TRGJ2. The J gene is absent in TCRdb and was assigned here via DNA matching to germline. From germline, CDR1 is EGSNGY and CDR2 YDSYNSKV. The CDR3 covers 15 residues. The V gene end was trimmed by 1 base and the J gene end by 7 bases; junction bases not matched to a gene: 13. The CDR3 protein is CATWDGPPPGYKKLF. CDR3 sequence (DNA): TGTGCCACCTGGGACGGCCCCCCCCCTGGGTATAAGAAACTCTTT.

This clone is labeled medium-sized (0.01 to 0.1%). The rearrangement links TRGV8 to TRGJ1 or TRGJ2. The J gene, left out of TCRdb, was set here by checking the DNA against germline. Losses at the gene ends were 3 bases for V and 3 bases for J; bases not matched to a gene: 5. Germline-derived CDR1 and CDR2 are VENAVY and YDSYNSRV. The CDR3 has 13 amino acids. For the CDR3, the DNA is TGTGCCACCTGGGATTCTCGTTATTATAAGAAACTCTTT. Protein sequence: CATWDSRYYKKLF.

The V and J genes are TRGV11 and TRGJP2. Germline matching of the DNA provided the J gene here, since TCRdb leaves it blank. TRGV11 is identified as an open reading frame with a role that is uncertain. CDR3 length: 16 amino acids. The V gene end was trimmed by 9 bases and the J gene end by 5 bases; junction bases not matched to a gene: 15. The CDR3 loop is CACWPPSGVSDWIKTF. The CDR3, as DNA: TGTGCCTGCTGGCCCCCCTCCGGGGTAAGTGATTGGATCAAGACGTTT.

This clone ranks as medium-sized. The V call is TRGV3, the J call TRGJ1 or TRGJ2. The J gene, not given by TCRdb, was assigned here from a germline match of the nucleotide sequence. CDR1 is VTNTFY, CDR2 YDVSTARD, per germline (reference sequence). This CDR3 has 15 amino acids. Losses at the gene ends were 3 bases for V and 2 bases for J; bases not matched to a gene: 10. The CDR3 reads CATWDRFLYYYKKLF. The DNA for the CDR3 is TGTGCCACCTGGGACCGTTTTTTGTATTATTATAAGAAACTCTTT.

This clone was counted a few times. The rearrangement links TRGV9 to TRGJ1 or TRGJ2. TCRdb records no J gene; here it was assigned by comparing the DNA to germline. The germline V gene encodes CDR1 GITISATS and CDR2 ISYDGTV (reference sequence). The length of the CDR3 is 12 residues. Trimming cost V 10 bases and J 4 bases; bases outside gene matches: 10. The CDR3 is CALFPNYYKKLF. For the CDR3, the DNA is TGTGCCTTATTCCCTAACTATTATAAGAAACTCTTT.